The clone carrying this T cell receptor (beta chain) was found once. Its antigen is unknown. Only in-frame clones appear in the TCRdb table, and some are missing; sequencing was by immunoSEQ multiplex PCR. The sample has 150,000 to 200,000 clones, about 95% seen once. Between the trimmed V and J ends, which lost 0 bases and 4 bases, there was a span of 12 bases. This CDR3 spans 15 amino acids. Germline loops: CDR1 MNHEY, CDR2 SVGAGI. The sample comes from a study of T cell responses to AZD1222 COVID-19 vaccine. The study, taken as a whole, reports: In a largely white British group with more females than males, clonal diversity was possibly underestimated. Only after the peak T cell response were repertoires sampled.

Sequences were derived from peripheral blood, sampled on day 0 of AZD1222 vaccination. This chain links TRBV6-5 with TRBJ1-1; maybe TRBD1 (6 bases). This receptor was obtained from an adult in good health. This CDR3 is CASSYSQGRSTEAFF. The CDR3 DNA reads as TGTGCCAGCAGTTACTCGCAGGGGAGGAGCACTGAAGCTTTCTTT.